This T cell receptor (beta chain) stems from a study of identical twins. Study findings and constraints: The analysis was cross-sectional rather than longitudinal within donors. For cord blood, abundant beta clonotypes had fewer insertions, unlike memory repertoires, which showed none.

After template switching added a universal primer site, the resulting cDNA carried unique molecular identifiers. In TCRdb, the 5' RACE reads were re-called with MiXCR into one record per CDR3 protein. The sample records 250,000 to 300,000 distinct CDR3 sequences, about 8.9% being singletons. This clonotype turned up a few times. What it binds is not known. J gave up 8 bases and V 6 bases, and 12 bases lay outside the gene matches. There are 14 residues in the CDR3. Germline CDR1 reads MDHEN; CDR2 reads SYDVKM. Separately, the same data were catalogued under a study of yellow fever vaccine responses in identical twins.

Sequencing was carried out using CD8+ T cells sorted from blood. The chain combines TRBV28 with TRBJ2-7; 8 nucleotides align to TRBD2. This clonotype originated in a woman younger than 35 in good health. The chain's CDR3 is CASRAREGSWKQYF. For the CDR3, the DNA is TGTGCCAGCAGGGCCCGGGAGGGCTCGTGGAAGCAGTACTTC.